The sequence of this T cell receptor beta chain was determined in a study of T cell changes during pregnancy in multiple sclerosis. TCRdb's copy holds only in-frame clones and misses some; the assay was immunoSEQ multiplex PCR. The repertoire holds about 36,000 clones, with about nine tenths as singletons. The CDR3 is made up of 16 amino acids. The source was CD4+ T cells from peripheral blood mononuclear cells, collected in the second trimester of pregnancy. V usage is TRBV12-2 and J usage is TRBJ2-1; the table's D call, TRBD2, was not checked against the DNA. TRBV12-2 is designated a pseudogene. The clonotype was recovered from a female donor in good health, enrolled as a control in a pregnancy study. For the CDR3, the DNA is TGTGCAAGTCGCTTACGGAGCGTTAGCTCCTACAATGAACAGTTCTTC. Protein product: CASRLRSVSSYNEQFF.